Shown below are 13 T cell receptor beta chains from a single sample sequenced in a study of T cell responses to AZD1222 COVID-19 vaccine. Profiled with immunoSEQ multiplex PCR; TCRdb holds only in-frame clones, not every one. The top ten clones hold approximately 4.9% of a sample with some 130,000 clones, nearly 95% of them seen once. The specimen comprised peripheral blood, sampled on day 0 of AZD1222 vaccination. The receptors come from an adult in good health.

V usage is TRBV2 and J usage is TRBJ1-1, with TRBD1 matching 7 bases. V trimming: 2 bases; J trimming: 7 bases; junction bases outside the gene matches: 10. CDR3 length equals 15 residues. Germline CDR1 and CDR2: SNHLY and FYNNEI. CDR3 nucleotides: TGTGCCAGCAGTGAATTGGCAGGGGGTGTCGGTGAAGCTTTCTTT. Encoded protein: CASSELAGGVGEAFF.

CDR3 DNA sequence: TGTGCCAGCAGCTTAGCGGGAGGGGTAGGCGGGGAGCTGTTTTTT. This encodes CASSLAGGVGGELFF. The rearrangement uses TRBV7-2 and TRBJ2-2; 7 bases line up with TRBD2. The ends lost 0 bases at V and 7 bases at J; junction bases unmatched: 5. This CDR3 is built from 15 residues. CDR1 and CDR2 from the germline V gene are SGHTA and FQGNSA.

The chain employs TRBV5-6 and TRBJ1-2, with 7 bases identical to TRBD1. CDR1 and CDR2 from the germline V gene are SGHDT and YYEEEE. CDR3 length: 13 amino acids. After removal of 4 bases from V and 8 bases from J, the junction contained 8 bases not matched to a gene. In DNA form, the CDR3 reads TGTGCCAGCAGCCCCATAACAGGGGAAGGCTACACCTTC. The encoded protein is CASSPITGEGYTF.

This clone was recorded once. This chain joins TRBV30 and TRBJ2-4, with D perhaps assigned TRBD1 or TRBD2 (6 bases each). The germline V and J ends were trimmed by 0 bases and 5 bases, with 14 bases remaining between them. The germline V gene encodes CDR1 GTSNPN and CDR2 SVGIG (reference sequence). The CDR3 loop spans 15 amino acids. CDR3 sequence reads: CAWSVAGGYQNIQYF. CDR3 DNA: TGTGCCTGGAGTGTAGCCGGGGGCTATCAAAACATTCAGTACTTC.

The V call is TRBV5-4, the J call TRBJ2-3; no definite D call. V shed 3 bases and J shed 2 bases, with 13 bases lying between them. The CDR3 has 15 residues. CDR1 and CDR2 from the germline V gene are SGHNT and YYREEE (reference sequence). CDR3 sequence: CASSSPGPFTDTQYF. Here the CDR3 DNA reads TGTGCCAGCAGCTCGCCCGGGCCCTTCACAGATACGCAGTATTTT.

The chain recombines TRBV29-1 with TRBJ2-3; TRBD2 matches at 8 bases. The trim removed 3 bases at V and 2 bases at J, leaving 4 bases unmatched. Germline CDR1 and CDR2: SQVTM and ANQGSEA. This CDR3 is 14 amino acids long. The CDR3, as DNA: TGCAGCGTTGAGTACGGGAGGGCCACAGATACGCAGTATTTT. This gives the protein CSVEYGRATDTQYF.

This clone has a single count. The CDR3 region has the DNA TGCGCCAGCAGCTCGGAGCAGGGCGGGGTGGTAGACATTCAGTACTTC. The encoded protein is CASSSEQGGVVDIQYF. This chain uses TRBV5-1 with TRBJ2-4, with a weak D call TRBD2 (6 bases). This CDR3 spans 16 amino acids. CDR1 is SGHRS, CDR2 YFSETQ, per germline. V gave up 3 bases and J gave up 8 bases, with 21 bases separating them.

As DNA, the CDR3 is TGCAGCGTAGCTCCCGACCACTCTGGAAACACCATATATTTT. This translates into CSVAPDHSGNTIYF. The genes are TRBV29-1 and TRBJ1-3, with unresolved D. The germline gives CDR1 SQVTM, CDR2 ANQGSEA. The CDR3 length is 14 residues. The ends were cut back, 6 bases at V and 0 bases at J, with 12 bases in the middle. The complete variable domain, with remaining parts taken from reference TRBV29-1 and TRBJ1-3, reads SAVISQKPSRDICQRGTSLTIQCQVDSQVTMMFWYRQQPGQSLTLIATANQGSEATYESGFVIDKFPISRPNLTFSTLTVSNMSPEDSSIYLCSVAPDHSGNTIYFGEGSWLTVV.

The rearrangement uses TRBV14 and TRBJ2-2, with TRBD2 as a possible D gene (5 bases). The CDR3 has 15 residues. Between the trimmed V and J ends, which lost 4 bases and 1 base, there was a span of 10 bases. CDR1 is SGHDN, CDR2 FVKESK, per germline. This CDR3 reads CASSRTDLNTGELFF. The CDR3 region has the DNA TGTGCCAGCAGCCGGACGGACTTGAACACCGGGGAGCTGTTTTTT. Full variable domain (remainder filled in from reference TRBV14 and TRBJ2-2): EAGVTQFPSHSVIEKGQTVTLRCDPISGHDNLYWYRRVMGKEIKFLLHFVKESKQDESGMPNNRFLAERTGGTYSTLKVQPAELEDSGVYFCASSRTDLNTGELFFGEGSRLTVL.

This CDR3 is CASRLGGQGEKLFF. The CDR3 DNA sequence: TGTGCCAGCAGACTTGGGGGGCAGGGCGAAAAACTGTTTTTT. The genes are TRBV25-1 and TRBJ1-4; D perhaps matches TRBD1 (6 bases). This CDR3 has 14 amino acids. V dropped 6 bases and J dropped 8 bases, with 16 bases sitting between them. The germline gives CDR1 MGHDK, CDR2 SYGVNS.

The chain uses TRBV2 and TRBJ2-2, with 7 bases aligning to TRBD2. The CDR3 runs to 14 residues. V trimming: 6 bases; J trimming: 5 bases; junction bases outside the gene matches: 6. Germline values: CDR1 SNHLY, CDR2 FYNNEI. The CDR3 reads CASRAGAGTGELFF. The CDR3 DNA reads TGTGCCAGCAGGGCGGGAGCGGGAACCGGGGAGCTGTTTTTT.

CDR3: CASSLTGVTYEQYF. CDR3 DNA sequence: TGTGCCAGCAGCTTAACAGGAGTCACCTACGAGCAGTACTTC. V usage is TRBV5-4 and J usage is TRBJ2-7, with a tentative D call TRBD1 (5 bases). Trimming left V 2 bases short and J 2 bases short, with 11 bases between. Germline lookup yields CDR1 SGHNT and CDR2 YYREEE (reference sequence). This CDR3 contains 14 residues. Together with reference TRBV5-4 and TRBJ2-7, the CDR3 gives the full variable domain: ETGVTQSPTHLIKTRGQQVTLRCSSQSGHNTVSWYQQALGQGPQFIFQYYREEENGRGNFPPRFSGLQFPNYSSELNVNALELDDSALYLCASSLTGVTYEQYFGPGTRLTVT.

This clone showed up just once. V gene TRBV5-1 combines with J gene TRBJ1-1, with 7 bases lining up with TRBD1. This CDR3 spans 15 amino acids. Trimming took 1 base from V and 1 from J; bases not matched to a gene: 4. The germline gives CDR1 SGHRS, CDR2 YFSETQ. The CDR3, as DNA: TGCGCCAGCAGCTTGATGACAGGGACGAACACTGAAGCTTTCTTT. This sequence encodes CASSLMTGTNTEAFF.